This TCR beta chain was sequenced in a study of monozygotic twins with inflammatory bowel disease. After re-calling the 5' RACE reads, TCRdb lists one entry per CDR3 protein, DNA absent. The sample's table shows about 420,000 distinct CDR3 sequences. Germline V lookup: CDR1 MNHNS, CDR2 SASEGT. The CDR3 contains 14 residues. This clonotype was obtained from a human donor with ulcerative colitis or Crohn's disease, or a healthy co-twin of an affected twin (not recorded which). This chain links TRBV6-1 with TRBJ1-1; the TCRdb D gene call, TRBD1, has no DNA to confirm it. Source material: blood. CDR3 residues: CASTESGQNTEAFF.